The 6 T cell receptor beta chains reported below all come from one sample, sequenced in a study of cytomegalovirus exposure and HLA in healthy donors. The primer mix had 60 Vbeta and 13 Jbeta primers. Here immunoSEQ multiplex PCR was the method, and the copy in TCRdb shows in-frame clones only, minus some. This sample carries fewer than 250,000 clones, with about 1% going to the ten biggest clones. Sequencing was performed on PBMCs. These receptors came from a woman in her thirties in good health and CMV-seropositive.

The chain has TRBV4-2 and TRBJ2-1; perhaps TRBD2 as D (7 bases). Per the germline V gene, CDR1 is LGHNA and CDR2 is YNFKEQ. CDR3 length: 15 residues. The V end lost 1 base, the J end lost 7 bases, and 14 bases lay between the germline ends. The CDR3 spells CASSQVWGGRNEQFF. The CDR3 DNA follows: TGTGCCAGCAGCCAAGTGTGGGGGGGCCGGAATGAGCAGTTCTTC.

The V call is TRBV29-1, the J call TRBJ2-1; 8 bases agree with TRBD2. The CDR3 is 14 amino acids. Germline V CDR1 and CDR2: SQVTM, ANQGSEA. J gave up 9 bases and V 6 bases, and 13 bases lay outside the gene matches. This CDR3 reads CSVAGGTSRREQFF. CDR3 coding DNA: TGCAGCGTCGCCGGCGGGACTAGTAGGCGTGAGCAGTTCTTC.

The chain carries TRBV10-1 and TRBJ2-7, with 7 bases lining up with TRBD1. The germline V gene encodes CDR1 WNHNN and CDR2 SYGVQD (reference sequence). The V segment lost 9 bases and the J segment 0 bases; nucleotides outside the gene matches: 2. This CDR3 is 12 amino acids long. CDR3 loop: CASRDSSYEQYF. Here the CDR3 DNA reads TGCGCCAGTCGGGACAGCTCCTACGAGCAGTACTTC.

The chain recombines TRBV2 with TRBJ1-2, with 7 bases lining up with TRBD1. Losses at the gene ends were 6 bases for V and 5 bases for J; bases not matched to a gene: 3. Germline V CDR1 and CDR2: SNHLY, FYNNEI. The CDR3 has 12 residues. The CDR3 region is CASRGQRYGYTF. CDR3 DNA sequence: TGTGCCAGCAGGGGACAGAGGTATGGCTACACCTTC.

The gene calls are TRBV2 and TRBJ1-5, with D perhaps TRBD1 (5 bases). The CDR3 loop spans 17 amino acids. In germline, CDR1 is SNHLY, CDR2 FYNNEI. V lost 4 bases and J 0 bases, leaving 16 bases between the germline ends. CDR3 in DNA: TGTGCCAGCAGTGTTTGGGTCGGGGGGTATAGCAATCAGCCCCAGCATTTT. Translation: CASSVWVGGYSNQPQHF.

The CDR3: CASSLGGLGYTF. CDR3 bases: TGTGCCAGCAGTTTGGGGGGGCTCGGCTACACCTTC. The chain recombines TRBV28 with TRBJ1-2, with D perhaps matching TRBD1 (6 bases). The germline V gene has CDR1 MDHEN and CDR2 SYDVKM. This CDR3 is 12 amino acids long. Trimming cost V 3 bases and J 8 bases, with 10 bases left between them.